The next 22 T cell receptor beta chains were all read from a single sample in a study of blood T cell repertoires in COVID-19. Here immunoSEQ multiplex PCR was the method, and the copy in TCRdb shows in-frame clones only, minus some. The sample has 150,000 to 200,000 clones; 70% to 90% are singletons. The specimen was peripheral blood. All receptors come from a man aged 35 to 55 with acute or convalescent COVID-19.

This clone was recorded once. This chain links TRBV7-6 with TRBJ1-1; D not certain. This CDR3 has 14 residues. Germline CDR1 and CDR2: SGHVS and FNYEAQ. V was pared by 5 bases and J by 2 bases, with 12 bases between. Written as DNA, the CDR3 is TGTGCCAGCAGCCCCACAGCCCTTAACACTGAAGCTTTCTTT. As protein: CASSPTALNTEAFF.

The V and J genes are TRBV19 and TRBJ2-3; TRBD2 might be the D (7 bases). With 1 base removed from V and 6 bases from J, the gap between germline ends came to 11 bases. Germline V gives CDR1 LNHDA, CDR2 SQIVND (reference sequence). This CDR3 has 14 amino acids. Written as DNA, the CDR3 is TGTGCCAGTAGTATAGGGGGGGGCCGCGATACGCAGTATTTT. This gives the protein CASSIGGGRDTQYF.

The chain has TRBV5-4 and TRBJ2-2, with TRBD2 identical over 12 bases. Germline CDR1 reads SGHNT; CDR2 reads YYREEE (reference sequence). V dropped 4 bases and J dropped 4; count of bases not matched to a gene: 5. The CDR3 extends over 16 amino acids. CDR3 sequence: CASSLAGGDSTGELFF. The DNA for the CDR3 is TGTGCCAGCAGCCTAGCGGGGGGGGACTCCACCGGGGAGCTGTTTTTT.

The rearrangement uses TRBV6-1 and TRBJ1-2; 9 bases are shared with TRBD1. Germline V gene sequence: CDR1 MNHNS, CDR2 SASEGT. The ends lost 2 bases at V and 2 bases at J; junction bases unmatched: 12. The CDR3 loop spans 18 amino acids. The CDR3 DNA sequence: TGTGCCAGCAGTGAATTAGGGACAGGGACTGCTAGCAACTATGGCTACACCTTC. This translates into CASSELGTGTASNYGYTF.

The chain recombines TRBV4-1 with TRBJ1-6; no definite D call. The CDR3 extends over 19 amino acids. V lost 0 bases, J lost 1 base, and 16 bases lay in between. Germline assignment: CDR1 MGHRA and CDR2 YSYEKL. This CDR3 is CASSQEWAGLGSYNSPLHF. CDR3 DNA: TGCGCCAGCAGCCAAGAATGGGCGGGGTTAGGGTCCTATAATTCACCCCTCCACTTT.

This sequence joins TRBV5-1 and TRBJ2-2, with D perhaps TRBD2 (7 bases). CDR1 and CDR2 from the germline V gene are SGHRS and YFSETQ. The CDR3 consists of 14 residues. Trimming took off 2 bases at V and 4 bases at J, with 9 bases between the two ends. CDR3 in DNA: TGCGCCAGCAGCTTCGGGGGGCCCACCGGGGAGCTGTTTTTT. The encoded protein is CASSFGGPTGELFF.

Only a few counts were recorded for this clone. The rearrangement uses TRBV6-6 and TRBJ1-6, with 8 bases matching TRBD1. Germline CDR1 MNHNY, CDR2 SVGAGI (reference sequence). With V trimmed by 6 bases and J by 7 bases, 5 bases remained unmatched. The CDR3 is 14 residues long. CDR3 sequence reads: CASSLQGDNSPLHF. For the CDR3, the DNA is TGTGCCAGCAGCCTACAGGGGGACAATTCACCCCTCCACTTT.

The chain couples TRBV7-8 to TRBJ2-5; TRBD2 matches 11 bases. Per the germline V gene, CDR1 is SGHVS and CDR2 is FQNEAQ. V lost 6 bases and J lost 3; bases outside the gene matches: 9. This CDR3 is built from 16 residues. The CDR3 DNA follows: TGTGCCAGCAGTGGTTTTATGACTAGCGGGGAAGAGACCCAGTACTTC. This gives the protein CASSGFMTSGEETQYF.

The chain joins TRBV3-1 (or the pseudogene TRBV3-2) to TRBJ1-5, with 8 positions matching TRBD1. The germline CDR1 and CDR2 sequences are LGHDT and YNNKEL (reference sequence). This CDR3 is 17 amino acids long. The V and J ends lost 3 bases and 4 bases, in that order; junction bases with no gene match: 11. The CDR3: CASSHGPGTGANQPQHF. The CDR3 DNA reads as TGTGCCAGCAGCCATGGGCCCGGGACAGGAGCTAATCAGCCCCAGCATTTT.

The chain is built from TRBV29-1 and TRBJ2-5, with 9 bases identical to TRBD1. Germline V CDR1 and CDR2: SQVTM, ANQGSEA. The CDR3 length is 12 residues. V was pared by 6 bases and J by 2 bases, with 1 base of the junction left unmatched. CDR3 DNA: TGCAGCGTGACAGGGGGACAAGAGACCCAGTACTTC. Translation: CSVTGGQETQYF.

The CDR3 reads CASSHRDRVYQETQYF. CDR3 DNA: TGTGCCAGCAGCCACCGGGACAGGGTGTACCAAGAGACCCAGTACTTC. The chain couples TRBV7-9 to TRBJ2-5, with 9 bases identical to TRBD1. The trim removed 5 bases at V and 0 bases at J, leaving 7 bases unmatched. Germline-derived CDR1 and CDR2 are SEHNR and FQNEAQ (reference sequence). This CDR3 is built from 16 residues.

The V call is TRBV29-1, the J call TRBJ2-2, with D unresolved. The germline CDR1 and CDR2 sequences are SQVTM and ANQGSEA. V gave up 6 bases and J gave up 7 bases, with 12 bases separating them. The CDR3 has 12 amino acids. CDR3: CSVVSSGGELFF. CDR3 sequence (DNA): TGCAGCGTGGTTAGCTCTGGCGGGGAGCTGTTTTTT.

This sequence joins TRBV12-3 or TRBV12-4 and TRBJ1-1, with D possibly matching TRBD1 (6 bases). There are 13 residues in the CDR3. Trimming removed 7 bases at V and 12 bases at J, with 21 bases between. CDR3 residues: CASTYSGGGWSFF. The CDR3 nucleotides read TGTGCCAGCACCTATTCGGGGGGCGGCTGGTCTTTCTTT.

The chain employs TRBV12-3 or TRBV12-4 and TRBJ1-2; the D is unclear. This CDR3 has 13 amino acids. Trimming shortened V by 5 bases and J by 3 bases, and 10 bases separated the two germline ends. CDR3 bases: TGTGCCAGCAGTCTCCGGGTCTACTATGGCTACACCTTC. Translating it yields CASSLRVYYGYTF.

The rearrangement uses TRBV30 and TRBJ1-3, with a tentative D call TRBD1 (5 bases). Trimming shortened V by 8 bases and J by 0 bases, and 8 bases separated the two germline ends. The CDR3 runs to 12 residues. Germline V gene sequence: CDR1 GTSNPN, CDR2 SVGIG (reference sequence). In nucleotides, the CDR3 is TGTGCCGGAGGGGTCTCTGGAAACACCATATATTTT. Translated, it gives CAGGVSGNTIYF.

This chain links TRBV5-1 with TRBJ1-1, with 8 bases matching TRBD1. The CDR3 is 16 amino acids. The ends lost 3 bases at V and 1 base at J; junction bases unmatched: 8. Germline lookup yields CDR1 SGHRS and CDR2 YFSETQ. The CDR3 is CASSWGRQGSNTEAFF. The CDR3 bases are TGCGCCAGCAGCTGGGGCCGACAGGGGTCGAACACTGAAGCTTTCTTT.

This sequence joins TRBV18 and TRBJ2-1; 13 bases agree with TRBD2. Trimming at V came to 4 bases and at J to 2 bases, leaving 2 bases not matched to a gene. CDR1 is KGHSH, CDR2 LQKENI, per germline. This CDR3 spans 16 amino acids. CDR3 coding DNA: TGTGCCAGCTCACTTGGACTAGCGGGGGCCTACAATGAGCAGTTCTTC. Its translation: CASSLGLAGAYNEQFF.

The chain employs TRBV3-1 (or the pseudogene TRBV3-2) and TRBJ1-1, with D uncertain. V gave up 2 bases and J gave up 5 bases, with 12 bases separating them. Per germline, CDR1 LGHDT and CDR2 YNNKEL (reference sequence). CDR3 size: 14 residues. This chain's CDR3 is CASSQSGSTTEAFF. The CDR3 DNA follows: TGTGCCAGCAGCCAATCAGGATCAACGACTGAAGCTTTCTTT.

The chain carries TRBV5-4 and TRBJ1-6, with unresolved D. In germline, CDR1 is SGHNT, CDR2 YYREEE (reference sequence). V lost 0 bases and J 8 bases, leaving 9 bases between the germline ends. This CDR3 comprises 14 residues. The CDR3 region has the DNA TGTGCCAGCAGCTTGGGACGGGGAGATTCACCCCTCCACTTT. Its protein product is CASSLGRGDSPLHF.

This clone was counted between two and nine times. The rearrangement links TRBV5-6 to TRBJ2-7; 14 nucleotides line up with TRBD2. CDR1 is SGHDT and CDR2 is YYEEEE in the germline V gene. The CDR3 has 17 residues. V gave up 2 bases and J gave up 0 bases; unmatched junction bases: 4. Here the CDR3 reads CASSFGLAGGLSYEQYF. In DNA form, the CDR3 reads TGTGCCAGCAGCTTCGGACTAGCGGGGGGCCTCTCCTACGAGCAGTACTTC.

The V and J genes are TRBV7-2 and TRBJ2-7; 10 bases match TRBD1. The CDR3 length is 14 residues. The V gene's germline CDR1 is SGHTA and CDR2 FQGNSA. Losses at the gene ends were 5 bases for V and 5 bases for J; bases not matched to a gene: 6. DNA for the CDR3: TGTGCCAGCAGCCCCCGGGACAGGGGTCACGAGCAGTACTTC. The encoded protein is CASSPRDRGHEQYF.

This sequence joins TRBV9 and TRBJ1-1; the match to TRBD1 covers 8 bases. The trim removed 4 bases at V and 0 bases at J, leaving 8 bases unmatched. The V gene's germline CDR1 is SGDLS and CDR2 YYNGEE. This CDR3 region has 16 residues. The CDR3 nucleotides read TGTGCCAGCAGCCGTACGGGACAGGAGGTGAACACTGAAGCTTTCTTT. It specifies CASSRTGQEVNTEAFF.